A single sample gave rise to the 4 T cell receptor beta chains below, sequenced in a study of CD8 T cells in Susac syndrome. RNA amounts of roughly 0.5 to 1 ug underwent reverse transcription with random hexamers. Via MiXCR, TCRdb re-called the immunoSEQ multiplex PCR reads, giving one row per CDR3 protein. The sample lists 120,000 to 150,000 distinct CDR3 sequences; approximately 95% were seen once. Sequencing was carried out using CD4+ T cells from PBMCs. Receptor source: a human donor in good health.

The V gene is TRBV3-1, the J gene TRBJ2-7; no reliable D call. Trimming shortened V by 0 bases and J by 6 bases, and 9 bases separated the two germline ends. CDR1 is LGHDT and CDR2 is YNNKEL in the germline V gene (reference sequence). The CDR3 runs 13 residues. The CDR3 here is CASSQDWAREQYF. CDR3 bases: TGTGCCAGCAGCCAAGATTGGGCTCGCGAGCAGTACTTC.

CDR3 DNA: TGTGCCAGCAGCCCCCTGGGTCTAGGTTATCAAGAGACCCAGTACTTC. Its protein product is CASSPLGLGYQETQYF. This chain joins TRBV7-3 and TRBJ2-5; D gene ambiguous. Germline loops: CDR1 SGHTA, CDR2 FQGTGA. V lost 5 bases to trimming and J lost 2 bases, with 18 bases between them. The CDR3 has 16 amino acids.

V and J are TRBV20-1 and TRBJ1-5, with D hard to call. V lost 3 bases, J lost 7 bases, and 10 bases lay in between. There are 12 residues in the CDR3. Germline V gene data show CDR1 as DFQATT and CDR2 as SNEGSKA (reference sequence). The CDR3 loop is CSARAGAQPQHF. The CDR3 nucleotides are TGCAGTGCTAGGGCGGGAGCCCAGCCCCAGCATTTT.

The chain employs TRBV27 and TRBJ1-1; tentative D call: TRBD1 (5 bases). The CDR3 is 17 amino acids. V was shortened by 10 bases and J by 1 base, with 25 bases between the two germline ends. Germline CDR1 and CDR2: MNHEY and SMNVEV (reference sequence). CDR3 region: CATVPRGRGWGNTEAFF. In DNA form, the CDR3 reads TGTGCCACCGTACCGAGGGGTCGCGGGTGGGGGAACACTGAAGCTTTCTTT.